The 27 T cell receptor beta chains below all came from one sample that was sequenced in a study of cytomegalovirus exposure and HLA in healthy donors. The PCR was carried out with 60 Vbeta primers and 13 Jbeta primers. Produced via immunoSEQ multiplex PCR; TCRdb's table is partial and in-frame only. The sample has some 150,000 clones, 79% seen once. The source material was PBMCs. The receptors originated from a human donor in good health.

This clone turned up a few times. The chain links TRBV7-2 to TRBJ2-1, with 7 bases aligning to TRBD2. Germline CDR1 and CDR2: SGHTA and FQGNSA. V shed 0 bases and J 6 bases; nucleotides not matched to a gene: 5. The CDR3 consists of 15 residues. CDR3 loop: CASSLAGTTFNEQFF. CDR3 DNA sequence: TGTGCCAGCAGCTTAGCTGGGACTACCTTCAATGAGCAGTTCTTC.

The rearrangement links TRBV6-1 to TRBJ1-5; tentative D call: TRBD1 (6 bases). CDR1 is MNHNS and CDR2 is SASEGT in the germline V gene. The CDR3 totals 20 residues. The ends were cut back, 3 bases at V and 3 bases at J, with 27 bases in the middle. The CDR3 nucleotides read TGTGCCAGCAGTGATATGTTGGGGGCGGGGGCCCTTTCGATCAATCAGCCCCAGCATTTT. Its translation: CASSDMLGAGALSINQPQHF.

The CDR3 DNA reads TGTGCCAGCACCCCACCGGCGGACACTGAAGCTTTCTTT. Its translation: CASTPPADTEAFF. V gene TRBV7-9 combines with J gene TRBJ1-1; D not resolved. This CDR3 comprises 13 residues. V gave up 7 bases and J gave up 3 bases, with 12 bases separating them. Germline V gene data show CDR1 as SEHNR and CDR2 as FQNEAQ (reference sequence).

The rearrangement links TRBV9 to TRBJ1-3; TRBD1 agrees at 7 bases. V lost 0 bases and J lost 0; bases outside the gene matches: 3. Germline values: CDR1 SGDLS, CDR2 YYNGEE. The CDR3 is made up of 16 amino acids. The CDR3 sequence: CASSVGDSFSGNTIYF. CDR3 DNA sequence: TGTGCCAGCAGCGTAGGGGACAGCTTCTCTGGAAACACCATATATTTT.

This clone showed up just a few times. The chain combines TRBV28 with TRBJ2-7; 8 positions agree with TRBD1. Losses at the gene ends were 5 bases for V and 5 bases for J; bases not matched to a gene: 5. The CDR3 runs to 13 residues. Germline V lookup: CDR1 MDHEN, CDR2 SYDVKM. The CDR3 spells CASSGQGMDEQYF. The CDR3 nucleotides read TGTGCCAGCAGTGGACAGGGTATGGACGAGCAGTACTTC.

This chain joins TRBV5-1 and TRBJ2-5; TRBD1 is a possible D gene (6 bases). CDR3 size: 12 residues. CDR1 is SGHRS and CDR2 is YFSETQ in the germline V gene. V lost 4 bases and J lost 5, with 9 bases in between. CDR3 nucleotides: TGCGCCAGCAGCCGACAGGACGAGACCCAGTACTTC. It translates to CASSRQDETQYF.

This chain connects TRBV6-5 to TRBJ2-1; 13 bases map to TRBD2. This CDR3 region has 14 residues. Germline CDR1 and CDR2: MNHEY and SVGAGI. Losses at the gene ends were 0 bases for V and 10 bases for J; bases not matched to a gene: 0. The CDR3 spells CASSYSGLAGEQFF. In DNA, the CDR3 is TGTGCCAGCAGTTACTCGGGACTAGCGGGGGAGCAGTTCTTC.

CDR3 sequence (DNA): TGTGCCAGCAGCTTGGCCGTGGCGCGGAGGACTGAAGCTTTCTTT. Its protein product is CASSLAVARRTEAFF. This chain joins TRBV5-4 and TRBJ1-1; no reliable D call. CDR3 size: 15 residues. The V and J ends lost 0 bases and 5 bases respectively, with 14 bases between them. Germline CDR1 and CDR2: SGHNT and YYREEE (reference sequence).

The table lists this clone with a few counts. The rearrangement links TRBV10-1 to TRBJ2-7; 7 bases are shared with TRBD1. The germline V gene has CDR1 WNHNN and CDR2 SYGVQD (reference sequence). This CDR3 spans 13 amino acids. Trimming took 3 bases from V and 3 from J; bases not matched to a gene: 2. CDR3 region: CASSDRTGYEQYF. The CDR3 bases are TGCGCCAGCAGTGACCGGACAGGCTACGAGCAGTACTTC.

This CDR3 is CASSRGQDYGYTF. CDR3 in DNA: TGTGCCAGCAGTAGGGGACAGGACTATGGCTACACCTTC. This chain joins TRBV6-1 and TRBJ1-2, with 8 bases fitting TRBD1. Germline V gene sequence: CDR1 MNHNS, CDR2 SASEGT. Trimming took 5 bases from V and 3 from J; bases not matched to a gene: 2. The CDR3 contains 13 residues.

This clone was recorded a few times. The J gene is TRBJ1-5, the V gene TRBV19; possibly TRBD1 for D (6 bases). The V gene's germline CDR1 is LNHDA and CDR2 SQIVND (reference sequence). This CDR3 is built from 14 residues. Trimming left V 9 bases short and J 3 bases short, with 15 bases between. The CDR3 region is CASKYRDINQPQHF. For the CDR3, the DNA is TGTGCCAGCAAGTACCGGGACATCAATCAGCCCCAGCATTTT.

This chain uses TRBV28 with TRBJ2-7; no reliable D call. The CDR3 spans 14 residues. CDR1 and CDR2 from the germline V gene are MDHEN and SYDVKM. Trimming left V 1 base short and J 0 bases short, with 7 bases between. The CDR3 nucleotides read TGTGCCAGCAGTTTATTCGACAACTCCTACGAGCAGTACTTC. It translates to CASSLFDNSYEQYF.

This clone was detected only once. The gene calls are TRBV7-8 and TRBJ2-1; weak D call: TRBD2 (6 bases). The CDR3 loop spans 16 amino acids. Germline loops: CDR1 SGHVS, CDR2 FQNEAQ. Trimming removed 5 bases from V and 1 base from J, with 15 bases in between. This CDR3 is CASSPRMGLSYNEQFF. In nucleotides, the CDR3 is TGTGCCAGCAGCCCCAGGATGGGACTGTCCTACAATGAGCAGTTCTTC.

CDR3 loop: CASSSHKDRASFRADTQYF. CDR3 nucleotide sequence: TGTGCCAGCAGCTCACATAAGGACAGGGCCTCTTTCCGGGCAGATACGCAGTATTTT. The V call is TRBV5-4, the J call TRBJ2-3, with TRBD1 identical over 8 bases. This CDR3 comprises 19 residues. Germline V gives CDR1 SGHNT, CDR2 YYREEE (reference sequence). V lost 3 bases, J lost 4 bases, and 19 bases stayed unmatched.

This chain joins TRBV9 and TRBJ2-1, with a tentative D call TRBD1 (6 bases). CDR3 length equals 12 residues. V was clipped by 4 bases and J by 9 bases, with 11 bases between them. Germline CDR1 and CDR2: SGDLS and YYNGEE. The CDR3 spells CASSLRGGEQFF. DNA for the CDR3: TGTGCCAGCAGCTTAAGAGGGGGTGAGCAGTTCTTC.

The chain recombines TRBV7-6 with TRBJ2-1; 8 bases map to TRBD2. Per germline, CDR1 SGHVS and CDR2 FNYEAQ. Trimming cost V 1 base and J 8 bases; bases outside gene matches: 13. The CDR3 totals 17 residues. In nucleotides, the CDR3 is TGTGCCAGCAGCTTAGGACATCCCGGGACTAGGGGCGATGAGCAGTTCTTC. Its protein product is CASSLGHPGTRGDEQFF.

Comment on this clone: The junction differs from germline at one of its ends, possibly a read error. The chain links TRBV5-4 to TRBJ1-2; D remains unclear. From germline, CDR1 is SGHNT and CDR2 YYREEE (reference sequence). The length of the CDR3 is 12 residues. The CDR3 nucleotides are TGTGCCAGCCAGAAAGAAAACTATGGCTACCCCTTC. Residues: CASQKENYGYPF.

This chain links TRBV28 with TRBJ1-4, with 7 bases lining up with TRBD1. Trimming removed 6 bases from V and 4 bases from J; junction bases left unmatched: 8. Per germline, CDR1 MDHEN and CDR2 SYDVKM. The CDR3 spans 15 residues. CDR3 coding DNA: TGTGCCAGCAGCTCCCCCGCAGGGGGTAATGAAAAACTGTTTTTT. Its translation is CASSSPAGGNEKLFF.

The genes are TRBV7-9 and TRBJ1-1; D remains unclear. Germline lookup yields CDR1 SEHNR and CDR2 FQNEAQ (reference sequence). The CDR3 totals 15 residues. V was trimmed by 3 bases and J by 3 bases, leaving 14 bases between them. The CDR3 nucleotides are TGTGCCAGCAGCTTCCTGGGCCACCGTGACACTGAAGCTTTCTTT. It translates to CASSFLGHRDTEAFF.

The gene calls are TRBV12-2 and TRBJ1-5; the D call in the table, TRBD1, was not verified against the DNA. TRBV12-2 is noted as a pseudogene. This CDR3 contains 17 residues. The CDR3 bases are TGTGCAAGTCGCTTAGTTTCGTCGGGACAAGAGAATCAGCCCCAGCATTTT. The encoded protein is CASRLVSSGQENQPQHF.

CDR3 in amino acids: CASSWRGGAGDVEQYF. CDR3 nucleotide sequence: TGTGCCAGCAGCTGGCGGGGGGGAGCGGGAGATGTCGAGCAGTACTTC. This chain uses TRBV11-2 with TRBJ2-7; TRBD2 agrees at 9 bases. The V gene's germline CDR1 is SGHAT and CDR2 FQNNGV. Losses at the gene ends were 4 bases for V and 6 bases for J; bases not matched to a gene: 13. The CDR3 covers 16 residues.

The CDR3 protein is CAISEAAQGSYGYTF. The CDR3 DNA reads TGTGCCATCAGTGAGGCGGCCCAAGGCAGCTATGGCTACACCTTC. This chain links TRBV10-3 with TRBJ1-2, with unresolved D. The CDR3 extends over 15 amino acids. Trimming cost V 2 bases and J 4 bases, with 14 bases left between them. Germline CDR1 ENHRY, CDR2 SYGVKD.

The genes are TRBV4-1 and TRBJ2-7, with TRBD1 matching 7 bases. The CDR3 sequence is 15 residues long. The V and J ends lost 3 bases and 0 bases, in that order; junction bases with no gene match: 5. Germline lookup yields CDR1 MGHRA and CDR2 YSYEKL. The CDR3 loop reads CASSQNRGLSYEQYF. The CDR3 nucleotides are TGCGCCAGCAGCCAGAACAGGGGCCTCTCCTACGAGCAGTACTTC.

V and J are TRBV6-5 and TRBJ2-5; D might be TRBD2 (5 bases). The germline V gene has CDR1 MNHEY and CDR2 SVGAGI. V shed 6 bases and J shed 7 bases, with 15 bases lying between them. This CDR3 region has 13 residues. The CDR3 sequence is CASSFAVRGTQYF. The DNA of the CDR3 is TGTGCCAGCAGCTTTGCAGTACGGGGGACCCAGTACTTC.

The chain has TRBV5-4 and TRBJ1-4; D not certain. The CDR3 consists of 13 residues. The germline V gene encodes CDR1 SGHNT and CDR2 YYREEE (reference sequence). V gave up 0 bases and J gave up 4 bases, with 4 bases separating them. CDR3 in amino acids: CASSLGLNEKLFF. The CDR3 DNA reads TGTGCCAGCAGCTTGGGGCTTAATGAAAAACTGTTTTTT.

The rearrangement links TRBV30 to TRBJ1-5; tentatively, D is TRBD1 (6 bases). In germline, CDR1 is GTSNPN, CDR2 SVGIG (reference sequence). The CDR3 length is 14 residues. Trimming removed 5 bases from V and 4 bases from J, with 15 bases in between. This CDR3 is CAWGAPGDNQPQHF. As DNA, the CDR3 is TGTGCCTGGGGGGCCCCAGGGGATAATCAGCCCCAGCATTTT.

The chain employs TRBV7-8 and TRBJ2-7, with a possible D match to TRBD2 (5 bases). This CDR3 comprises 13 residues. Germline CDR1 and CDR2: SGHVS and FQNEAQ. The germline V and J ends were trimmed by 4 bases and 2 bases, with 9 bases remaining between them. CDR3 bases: TGTGCCAGCAGCTCGGGATCAACCTACGAGCAGTACTTC. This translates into CASSSGSTYEQYF.